This is a list of T cell receptor beta chains from one sample in a study of cytomegalovirus exposure and HLA in healthy donors. Measured with immunoSEQ multiplex PCR; TCRdb has only the in-frame clones, and not every one. The table lists some 170,000 clones, around nine tenths of them singletons. Sequencing was carried out using PBMCs. These receptors were taken from a woman younger than 35 in good health and CMV-seronegative. CDR3s include the opening cysteine and the closing phenylalanine or tryptophan. D genes are given only for firm matches. Expanded clones get a size class; other rows say once, few or many, or leave the size out.

>TRBV27|-|-|TRBJ2-7
CASSFSGAVSYEQYF
TGTGCCAGCAGTTTTTCAGGGGCCGTCTCCTACGAGCAGTACTTC
>TRBV18|TRBD1|-|TRBJ1-5
CASSPGTGNQPQHF
TGTGCCAGCTCACCAGGGACAGGCAATCAGCCCCAGCATTTT
>TRBV6-5|TRBD1|once|TRBJ2-3
CASSPGQGTDTQYF
TGTGCCAGCAGTCCGGGACAGGGAACAGATACGCAGTATTTT
>TRBV5-1|TRBD1|-|TRBJ1-1
CTSSLVGEDRTEAFF
TGCACCAGCAGCTTGGTGGGGGAGGACAGGACTGAAGCTTTCTTT
>TRBV11-2|TRBD2|-|TRBJ2-7
CASSLGLADSYEQYF
TGTGCCAGCAGCCTGGGGCTAGCGGATTCCTACGAGCAGTACTTC
>TRBV5-1|-|-|TRBJ2-2
CASSFGTANTGELFF
TGCGCCAGCAGCTTTGGTACGGCGAACACCGGGGAGCTGTTTTTT
>TRBV7-9|-|-|TRBJ1-2
CASSLPPGASGYGYTF
TGTGCCAGCAGCTTACCCCCAGGGGCCTCGGGCTATGGCTACACCTTC
>TRBV5-4|-|-|TRBJ1-2
CASSSTNSYGYTF
TGTGCCAGCAGCTCGACAAATAGCTATGGCTACACCTTC
>TRBV27|-|once|TRBJ1-1
CASSLSLNTEAFF
TGTGCCAGCAGTTTATCCTTGAACACTGAAGCTTTCTTT
>TRBV10-3|TRBD2|-|TRBJ2-1
CATETSGSNNEQFF
TGTGCCACGGAAACTAGCGGGAGTAACAATGAGCAGTTCTTC
>TRBV29-1|-|-|TRBJ2-1
CSVDASGNEQFF
TGCAGCGTTGACGCGTCAGGGAATGAGCAGTTCTTC
>TRBV30|-|-|TRBJ1-1
CAWSQGTLLMNTEAFF
TGTGCCTGGAGTCAGGGTACCCTACTCATGAACACTGAAGCTTTCTTT
>TRBV7-8|-|-|TRBJ1-3
CASSQKTSTIYF
TGTGCCAGCAGCCAAAAGACAAGTACCATATATTTT
>TRBV18|TRBD1|-|TRBJ2-3
CASSPKTGMLTDTQYF
TGTGCCAGCTCGCCAAAGACAGGGATGCTCACAGATACGCAGTATTTT
>TRBV5-4|TRBD1|-|TRBJ1-1
CASSEGTGQETEAFF
TGTGCCAGCAGCGAAGGGACAGGGCAGGAAACTGAAGCTTTCTTT
>TRBV7-2|TRBD1|once|TRBJ1-2
CASSLGDRGPLGYGYTF
TGTGCCAGCAGCTTAGGGGACAGGGGGCCGTTGGGGTATGGCTACACCTTC
>TRBV2|-|-|TRBJ2-1
CASSVRGPGNNEQFF
TGTGCCAGCAGCGTCCGCGGGCCGGGAAACAATGAGCAGTTCTTC
>TRBV7-2|TRBD2|many|TRBJ2-7
CASSFFREDYEQYF
TGTGCCAGCAGCTTCTTCCGGGAGGACTACGAGCAGTACTTC
>TRBV9|-|-|TRBJ1-1
CASSPNQVGWTEAFF
TGTGCCAGCAGCCCAAACCAGGTGGGTTGGACTGAAGCTTTCTTT
>TRBV19|-|-|TRBJ1-2
CASSLLGGALSNYGYTF
TGTGCCAGTAGTCTCCTGGGAGGCGCGCTATCTAACTATGGCTACACCTTC
>TRBV9|-|once|TRBJ1-1
CASSVGGLNEAFF
TGTGCCAGCAGCGTAGGAGGTTTGAATGAAGCTTTCTTT
>TRBV19|TRBD2|-|TRBJ2-1
CASSIGGGGEQFF
TGTGCCAGTAGTATAGGCGGGGGGGGTGAGCAGTTCTTC
>TRBV7-2|-|-|TRBJ2-5
CASSFGGGGETQYF
TGTGCCAGCAGCTTTGGCGGGGGCGGGGAGACCCAGTACTTC
>TRBV5-1|-|-|TRBJ2-7
CASSLVPFGDSYEQYF
TGCGCCAGCAGCTTGGTCCCCTTCGGAGACTCCTACGAGCAGTACTTC
>TRBV2|TRBD1|-|TRBJ2-2
CASVTGGVTGELFF
TGTGCCAGCGTGACAGGGGGCGTTACCGGGGAGCTGTTTTTT
>TRBV13|-|-|TRBJ1-6
CASSLLGEEGVNSPLHF
TGTGCCAGCAGCTTATTAGGGGAGGAGGGAGTAAATTCACCCCTCCACTTT
>TRBV15|TRBD2|-|TRBJ2-7
CATGIAGGYEQYF
TGTGCCACCGGGATAGCGGGAGGATACGAGCAGTACTTC
>TRBV5-6|TRBD1|once|TRBJ2-7
CASSLAAGGEQYF
TGTGCCAGCAGCTTGGCCGCAGGGGGCGAGCAGTACTTC
>TRBV5-1|TRBD1|-|TRBJ1-5
CASSRGTGDMQPQHF
TGCGCCAGCAGCCGAGGGACAGGAGATATGCAGCCCCAGCATTTT
>TRBV19|-|-|TRBJ2-1
CASSIAGAYNEQFF
TGTGCCAGTAGTATAGCGGGGGCCTACAATGAGCAGTTCTTC
>TRBV6-5|-|-|TRBJ1-3
CASSQTASGNTIYF
TGTGCCAGCAGTCAAACAGCCTCTGGAAACACCATATATTTT
>TRBV5-4|TRBD2|-|TRBJ2-2
CASSLGGLAAGELFF
TGTGCCAGCAGCTTAGGAGGACTAGCTGCCGGGGAGCTGTTTTTT
>TRBV2|TRBD1|-|TRBJ1-6
CASSAAGTGISPLHF
TGTGCCAGCAGTGCCGCCGGGACAGGTATCTCACCCCTCCACTTT
>TRBV1|-|-|TRBJ1-1
CTTVGRPNPMNTEAFF
TGCACCACTGTGGGCAGACCAAACCCAATGAACACTGAAGCTTTCTTT
>TRBV9|TRBD1|-|TRBJ2-3
CASSAYRGITTDTQYF
TGTGCCAGCAGCGCCTACAGGGGAATAACGACAGATACGCAGTATTTT
>TRBV2|-|-|TRBJ1-4
CASRRTATNEKLFF
TGTGCCAGCCGACGGACAGCAACTAATGAAAAACTGTTTTTT
>TRBV11-2|-|-|TRBJ2-3
CASRLSRVSTDTQYF
TGTGCCAGCAGATTAAGCCGGGTTAGCACAGATACGCAGTATTTT
>TRBV14|-|-|TRBJ1-6
CATRRDFDSPLHF
TGTGCCACCCGTCGGGACTTTGATTCACCCCTCCACTTT
>TRBV18|-|-|TRBJ1-2
CASSQQKQGRRNYGYTF
TGTGCCAGCTCACAACAAAAACAGGGACGGCGGAACTATGGCTACACCTTC
>TRBV7-9|-|-|TRBJ2-2
CASSLARGFRGFAGELFF
TGTGCCAGCAGCTTAGCGAGGGGTTTCAGGGGATTCGCCGGGGAGCTGTTTTTT
>TRBV4-3|-|-|TRBJ2-1
CASSQESSAHNEQFF
TGCGCCAGCAGCCAAGAGTCTAGCGCCCACAATGAGCAGTTCTTC
>TRBV4-1|-|-|TRBJ1-3
CASSQDITGRGTIYF
TGCGCCAGCAGCCAAGATATTACAGGACGCGGCACCATATATTTT
>TRBV2|-|-|TRBJ1-1
CATGRERTEAFF
TGTGCCACCGGGCGGGAAAGGACTGAAGCTTTCTTT
>TRBV27|TRBD1|-|TRBJ1-1
CASSSGQGGRRGEAFF
TGTGCCAGCAGTTCGGGACAGGGGGGCAGGAGGGGTGAAGCTTTCTTT
>TRBV19|TRBD2|few|TRBJ2-1
CASSYAGGYDEQFF
TGTGCCAGTAGTTACGCGGGAGGCTACGATGAGCAGTTCTTC
>TRBV29-1|-|-|TRBJ1-5
CSVIGGTDSNQPQHF
TGCAGCGTGATAGGGGGAACAGATAGCAATCAGCCCCAGCATTTT
>TRBV29-1|-|-|TRBJ1-1
CSVVLGSTEAFF
TGCAGCGTTGTGCTGGGGAGCACTGAAGCTTTCTTT
>TRBV6-6|TRBD1|-|TRBJ2-5
CASRRTGGQETQYF
TGTGCCAGCAGGAGGACAGGAGGTCAGGAGACCCAGTACTTC
>TRBV6-5|-|few|TRBJ1-2
CASSYSGASYGYTF
TGTGCCAGCAGTTACTCGGGGGCTTCCTATGGCTACACCTTC
>TRBV5-6|-|-|TRBJ2-7
CASSLVGNRVGSYEQYF
TGTGCCAGCAGCTTGGTGGGGAACAGGGTCGGCTCCTACGAGCAGTACTTC
>TRBV7-2|TRBD1|-|TRBJ2-5
CASSLQGSGETQYF
TGTGCCAGCAGTCTACAGGGGTCTGGGGAGACCCAGTACTTC
>TRBV4-1|TRBD1|-|TRBJ1-5
CASSPPRAGQGTYQPQHF
TGCGCCAGCAGCCCCCCCCGAGCGGGACAGGGGACGTATCAGCCCCAGCATTTT
>TRBV27|-|-|TRBJ2-7
CASSFSRGLYEQYF
TGTGCCAGCAGTTTCTCCCGAGGGTTATACGAGCAGTACTTC
>TRBV4-3|-|once|TRBJ2-7
CASSQLLQDSSYEQYF
TGCGCCAGCAGCCAACTTCTCCAGGACAGCTCCTACGAGCAGTACTTC
>TRBV5-1|TRBD2|-|TRBJ2-7
CASSLGTSGVYEQYF
TGCGCCAGCAGCTTGGGGACTAGCGGGGTCTACGAGCAGTACTTC
>TRBV19|TRBD1|-|TRBJ1-2
CASSGQGYGYTF
TGTGCCAGTTCGGGACAGGGGTATGGCTACACCTTC
>TRBV4-2|-|-|TRBJ2-1
CASSQDWGQYNEQFF
TGTGCCAGCAGCCAAGATTGGGGCCAGTACAATGAGCAGTTCTTC
>TRBV30|TRBD1|few|TRBJ1-1
CAFREGARAEAFF
TGTGCCTTTAGAGAGGGGGCGCGGGCTGAAGCTTTCTTT